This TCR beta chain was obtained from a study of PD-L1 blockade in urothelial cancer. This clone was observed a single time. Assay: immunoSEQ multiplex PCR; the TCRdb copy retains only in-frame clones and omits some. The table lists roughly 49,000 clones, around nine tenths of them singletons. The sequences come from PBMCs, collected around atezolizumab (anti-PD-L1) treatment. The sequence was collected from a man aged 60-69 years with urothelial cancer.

This CDR3 is CASSLDRQGAEAFF. For the CDR3, the DNA is TGTGCCAGCAGCTTAGACCGCCAGGGGGCTGAAGCTTTCTTT. The chain links TRBV11-2 to TRBJ1-1; TRBD1 matches 7 bases. The CDR3 covers 14 residues. Looked up from germline, CDR1 is SGHAT and CDR2 is FQNNGV. The ends lost 0 bases at V and 6 bases at J; junction bases unmatched: 4.